Below, 18 T cell receptor beta chains from the same sample are listed, as sequenced in a study of T-cell memory formation after mild COVID-19. MiXCR was run by TCRdb on the 5' RACE reads, yielding one entry per CDR3 protein. The profile shows 200,000 to 250,000 distinct CDR3 sequences, about 15% of them singletons. The specimen sequenced was PBMCs or a T cell subset sorted from them (not recorded which). Receptor source: a man aged 18-30 years who had mild COVID-19 (a few samples of this study predate the infection). Cell type and time point are not known.

The rearrangement uses TRBV7-2 and TRBJ2-3; 7 positions match TRBD2. Germline assignment: CDR1 SGHTA and CDR2 FQGNSA. CDR3 length equals 15 residues. J lost 0 bases, V lost 6 bases, and 6 bases had no gene match. DNA of the CDR3: TGTGCCAGCAGGAAGCCGGGACTAAGCACAGATACGCAGTATTTT. It is translated as CASRKPGLSTDTQYF.

This clonotype was observed a handful of times. The chain uses TRBV7-3 and TRBJ2-3; either TRBD1 or TRBD2 may fit D (5 bases each). V was pared by 3 bases and J by 5 bases, with 9 bases between. CDR1 is SGHTA and CDR2 is FQGTGA in the germline V gene. This CDR3 is 13 amino acids long. CDR3 coding DNA: TGTGCCAGCAGCTTTCGAGGGGTAGATACGCAGTATTTT. Its protein product is CASSFRGVDTQYF.

The chain couples TRBV18 to TRBJ2-3, with TRBD2 identical over 10 bases. Germline V gene sequence: CDR1 KGHSH, CDR2 LQKENI. Losses at the gene ends were 0 bases for V and 4 bases for J; bases not matched to a gene: 4. This CDR3 contains 16 residues. The CDR3 nucleotides are TGTGCCAGCTCACCACCTAGCGGGGGGCCGCCAGATACGCAGTATTTT. This sequence encodes CASSPPSGGPPDTQYF.

The chain is built from TRBV6-4 and TRBJ2-1; D may be TRBD2 (5 bases). In germline, CDR1 is MRHNA, CDR2 SNTAGT. The V end lost 5 bases, the J end lost 7 bases, and 12 bases lay between the germline ends. The CDR3 totals 13 residues. The CDR3 DNA is TGTGCCAGCAGTACCGAAGAGGGTAATGAGCAGTTCTTC. It encodes CASSTEEGNEQFF.

This clonotype was seen a few times. The V gene is TRBV7-2, the J gene TRBJ1-1; TRBD1 matches at 7 bases. Germline CDR1 reads SGHTA; CDR2 reads FQGNSA. This CDR3 has 14 residues. With V trimmed by 5 bases and J by 4 bases, 7 bases remained unmatched. CDR3 protein: CASSGRSGGTEAFF. The DNA of the CDR3 is TGTGCCAGCAGCGGCAGATCAGGGGGCACTGAAGCTTTCTTT.

This clonotype turned up a few times. The V gene is TRBV5-6, the J gene TRBJ2-3; no clear D. There are 11 residues in the CDR3. The V and J ends lost 4 bases and 6 bases respectively, with 6 bases between them. The germline V gene has CDR1 SGHDT and CDR2 YYEEEE. The CDR3 DNA sequence: TGTGCCAGCAGCACTGAGGATACGCAGTATTTT. This codes for CASSTEDTQYF.

This clonotype was observed a few times. V usage is TRBV5-1 and J usage is TRBJ1-6; 8 bases are a match to TRBD1. The CDR3 loop spans 15 amino acids. Germline lookup yields CDR1 SGHRS and CDR2 YFSETQ. With 0 bases clipped from V and 8 bases from J, the junction kept 4 bases outside the gene matches. Here the CDR3 reads CASSLDGQGYSPLHF. The CDR3, as DNA: TGCGCCAGCAGCTTGGATGGACAGGGTTATTCACCCCTCCACTTT.

The chain links TRBV7-2 to TRBJ2-3; D remains unclear. CDR1 and CDR2 (germline): SGHTA, FQGNSA. The CDR3 extends over 14 amino acids. V was cut by 1 base and J by 2 bases, with 7 bases left in between. The CDR3: CASSLEPVTDTQYF. The CDR3 DNA reads TGTGCCAGCAGCTTAGAACCAGTCACAGATACGCAGTATTTT.

CDR3 in DNA: TGTGCCAGCAGTTACTCCTGGGAGAACACCGGGGAGCTGTTTTTT. It encodes CASSYSWENTGELFF. The gene calls are TRBV6-5 and TRBJ2-2; D is ambiguous. This CDR3 has 15 amino acids. Germline V gene lookup returns CDR1 MNHEY and CDR2 SVGAGI. Trimming took 0 bases from V and 1 from J, leaving 6 bases between them.

This chain joins TRBV4-1 and TRBJ1-5; maybe TRBD1 (6 bases). The V end was cut by 2 bases, the J end by 4 bases, with 12 bases between. Germline V gene sequence: CDR1 MGHRA, CDR2 YSYEKL. The CDR3 runs to 15 residues. In DNA form, the CDR3 reads TGCGCCAGCAGCCAACAGACAGGAGCGAATCAGCCCCAGCATTTT. Protein: CASSQQTGANQPQHF.

This clonotype has more than one count but fewer than ten. The chain combines TRBV6-5 with TRBJ1-4, with a possible D match to TRBD1 (5 bases). Germline values: CDR1 MNHEY, CDR2 SVGAGI. Trimming took 5 bases from V and 0 from J, leaving 16 bases between them. The CDR3 is made up of 17 amino acids. In DNA, the CDR3 is TGTGCCAGCAGTCCTCAGGGAGGGAGTGCAACTAATGAAAAACTGTTTTTT. Protein: CASSPQGGSATNEKLFF.

This clonotype came up a few times. The chain has TRBV20-1 and TRBJ2-7; 7 bases match TRBD1. This CDR3 region has 18 residues. CDR1 DFQATT and CDR2 SNEGSKA come from the germline V gene (reference sequence). With V trimmed by 2 bases and J by 3 bases, 19 bases remained unmatched. CDR3 sequence reads: CSARPHNRQGLRVYEQYF. CDR3 sequence (DNA): TGCAGTGCTAGACCCCACAACCGACAGGGTTTAAGGGTCTACGAGCAGTACTTC.

This clonotype was seen only a few times. The chain has TRBV4-1 and TRBJ1-3; D is uncertain. Germline assignment: CDR1 MGHRA and CDR2 YSYEKL. The CDR3 totals 13 residues. The ends were cut back, 0 bases at V and 6 bases at J, with 6 bases in the middle. The CDR3 loop reads CASSQDWENTIYF. CDR3 in DNA: TGCGCCAGCAGCCAAGATTGGGAAAACACCATATATTTT.

This clonotype has just a few counts. This chain links TRBV4-3 with TRBJ1-2, with D uncertain. V lost 0 bases to trimming and J lost 2 bases, with 10 bases between them. The CDR3 sequence is 15 residues long. Germline-derived CDR1 and CDR2 are LGHNA and YSLEER. The CDR3 loop reads CASSQDLWQNYGYTF. In nucleotides, the CDR3 is TGCGCCAGCAGCCAAGATTTATGGCAGAACTATGGCTACACCTTC.

This clonotype was detected a few times. V is TRBV20-1 and J is TRBJ1-6; no reliable D call. From germline, CDR1 is DFQATT and CDR2 SNEGSKA (reference sequence). V lost 1 base and J 8 bases, leaving 9 bases between the germline ends. CDR3 size: 13 residues. Here the CDR3 DNA reads TGCAGTGCTAGAGGGCACTGGGATTCACCCCTCCACTTT. It specifies CSARGHWDSPLHF.

The V call is TRBV4-1, the J call TRBJ2-7, with D tentatively TRBD2 (6 bases). Per the germline V gene, CDR1 is MGHRA and CDR2 is YSYEKL. CDR3 length: 14 amino acids. V gave up 0 bases and J gave up 8 bases, with 14 bases separating them. In nucleotides, the CDR3 is TGCGCCAGCAGCCAAGACCGGGGGTGGGTCAAGCAGTACTTC. Translating gives CASSQDRGWVKQYF.

There are many counts of this clonotype. The V call is TRBV7-3, the J call TRBJ2-7; no clear D. V lost 1 base and J lost 5, with 15 bases in between. Germline assignment: CDR1 SGHTA and CDR2 FQGTGA. There are 15 residues in the CDR3. The chain's CDR3 is CASSLSGVESDEQYF. The CDR3 nucleotides read TGTGCCAGCAGCTTAAGCGGAGTGGAATCGGACGAGCAGTACTTC.

The chain couples TRBV7-2 to TRBJ1-4; TRBD1 matches 7 bases. V shed 3 bases and J 5 bases; nucleotides not matched to a gene: 3. This CDR3 is 14 amino acids long. Germline V lookup: CDR1 SGHTA, CDR2 FQGNSA. CDR3 DNA sequence: TGTGCCAGCAGCTTCGACAGGGTCAATGAAAAACTGTTTTTT. Its protein product is CASSFDRVNEKLFF.